The source of this T cell receptor beta chain is a study of sequential checkpoint blockade in melanoma. Overall study context: Patients were randomized 1:1 to nivolumab-then-ipilimumab or ipilimumab-then-nivolumab first-line. Some 90 pretreatment tumor DNA samples were TCRβ immunosequenced. Matched biopsies came pretreatment and at week 13 for some 22 patients. General study results and limits: Mutational load did not correlate with tumor T-cell fraction or clonality.

The sample's treatment: randomized to nivolumab then ipilimumab (arm A) or the reverse (arm B). Libraries were prepared by immunoSEQ multiplex PCR; TCRdb keeps only in-frame clonotypes and omits some of them. The sample lists 10,000 or so clones, about 30% occurring once. This clone has a handful of counts. Its antigen is currently unknown. This CDR3 comprises 14 residues. Germline V gene data show CDR1 as MNHGY and CDR2 as SAAAGT. V lost 4 bases, J lost 3 bases, and 9 bases lay in between. Sequences were derived from tumor tissue (inferred from file names), sampled from a patient given nivolumab and ipilimumab in sequence. The clonotype comes from a human donor with melanoma. V is TRBV6-8 and J is TRBJ2-2, with D possibly being TRBD1 (6 bases). The CDR3 spells CASSLGAHTGELFF. For the CDR3, the DNA is TGTGCCAGCAGTTTGGGGGCGCACACCGGGGAGCTGTTTTTT.